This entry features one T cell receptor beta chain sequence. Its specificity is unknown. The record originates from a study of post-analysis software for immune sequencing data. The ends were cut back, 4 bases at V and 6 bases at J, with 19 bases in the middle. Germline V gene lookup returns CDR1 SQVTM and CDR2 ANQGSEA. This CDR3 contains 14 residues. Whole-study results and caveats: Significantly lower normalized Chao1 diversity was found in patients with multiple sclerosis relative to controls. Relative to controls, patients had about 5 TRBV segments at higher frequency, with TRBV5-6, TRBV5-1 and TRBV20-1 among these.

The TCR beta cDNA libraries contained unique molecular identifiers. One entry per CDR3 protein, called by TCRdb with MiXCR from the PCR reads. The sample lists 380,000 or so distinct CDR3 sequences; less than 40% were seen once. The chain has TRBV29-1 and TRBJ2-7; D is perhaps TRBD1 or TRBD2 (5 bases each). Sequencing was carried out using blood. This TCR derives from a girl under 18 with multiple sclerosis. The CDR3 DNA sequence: TGCAGCGTTGTGGGGGTCCCACTGAGCTCCGAGCAGTACTTC. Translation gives CSVVGVPLSSEQYF.